One sample yielded the 31 T cell receptor beta chains listed below, sequenced in a study of molecular identifiers for immune sequencing clone quantification. MiXCR, run by TCRdb on the PCR reads, gives a single entry per CDR3 protein. The repertoire includes under 600,000 distinct CDR3 sequences, about 20% of them detected once, and 0.84% sits in the top ten. Sequenced material: naive CD8+ T cells from blood, with Jurkat cell RNA spiked in. Sample subset: FACS-sorted CD8+CD4-CCR7+CD45RA+ naive T cells. Receptor source: a human donor in good health. Some libraries in this study had Jurkat cell RNA spiked in.

As regards this clonotype: This clone may be a read error of a much larger clone one base away. This chain joins TRBV14 and TRBJ2-7; 9 bases agree with TRBD1. The germline gives CDR1 SGHDN, CDR2 FVKESK. CDR3 length: 14 amino acids. The CDR3 loop is CASSPDRGYYERYF. Here the CDR3 DNA reads TGTGCCAGCAGCCCGGACAGGGGTTACTACGAGCGGTACTTC.

The rearrangement uses TRBV11-2 and TRBJ1-3; D remains unclear. Germline values: CDR1 SGHAT, CDR2 FQNNGV. Trimming shortened V by 0 bases and J by 7 bases, and 7 bases separated the two germline ends. This CDR3 region has 13 residues. For the CDR3, the DNA is TGTGCCAGCAGCTTAGAATTACGGAACACCATATATTTT. It codes for CASSLELRNTIYF.

This clonotype was seen more than once but under ten times. The chain is built from TRBV5-3 and TRBJ2-2; 8 bases are shared with TRBD2. TRBV5-3 is marked as an open reading frame, function uncertain. The ends lost 10 bases at V and 1 base at J; junction bases unmatched: 12. The CDR3 loop spans 16 amino acids. The CDR3 coding sequence is TGTGCCTGCAGCTGGGGGCTAGCGGGGAACACCGGGGAGCTGTTTTTT. Protein sequence: CACSWGLAGNTGELFF.

Worth noting for this clonotype: A much larger clone differs from this one at a single base, so this may be a read error. J is TRBJ1-1 and V is TRBV7-9; a weak D match, TRBD1 (6 bases). The CDR3 sequence is 13 residues long. CDR1 SEHNR and CDR2 FQNEAQ come from the germline V gene (reference sequence). Here the CDR3 reads CATVGGRGTGAFF. CDR3 in DNA: TGTGCCACCGTGGGGGGGAGGGGGACTGGAGCTTTCTTT.

The chain has TRBV7-9 and TRBJ2-5; perhaps TRBD2 as D (6 bases). Germline V CDR1 and CDR2: SEHNR, FQNEAQ (reference sequence). Trimming took 2 bases from V and 1 from J, leaving 17 bases between them. The CDR3 is 17 residues long. The DNA for the CDR3 is TGTGCCAGCAGCTTAAGGGGACTCACCCTGTCCCAAGAGACCCAGTACTTC. Amino acids: CASSLRGLTLSQETQYF.

This clonotype was counted at least ten times. The chain links TRBV20-1 to TRBJ1-3, with TRBD1 as a possible D gene (6 bases). V lost 6 bases, J lost 0 bases, and 12 bases lay in between. Germline V gene sequence: CDR1 DFQATT, CDR2 SNEGSKA (reference sequence). The CDR3 length is 14 residues. Here the CDR3 reads CSARTVNSGNTIYF. CDR3 nucleotide sequence: TGCAGTGCGAGGACAGTCAACTCTGGAAACACCATATATTTT.

There are many counts of this clonotype. The chain is built from TRBV25-1 and TRBJ2-3, with 7 bases aligning to TRBD2. In germline, CDR1 is MGHDK, CDR2 SYGVNS. With V trimmed by 5 bases and J by 10 bases, 0 bases remained unmatched. The CDR3 extends over 10 amino acids. DNA for the CDR3: TGTGCCAGCAGTCGGGGGGCGCAGTATTTT. Translating gives CASSRGAQYF. The full variable domain, completed using reference TRBV25-1 and TRBJ2-3, is EADIYQTPRYLVIGTGKKITLECSQTMGHDKMYWYQQDPGMELHLIHYSYGVNSTEKGDLSSESTVSRIRTEHFPLTLESARPSHTSQYLCASSRGAQYFGPGTRLTVL.

This clonotype came up many times. The chain has TRBV3-1 and TRBJ2-5; D is possibly TRBD1 (6 bases). Germline loops: CDR1 LGHDT, CDR2 YNNKEL (reference sequence). The CDR3 spans 13 residues. The V gene lost 10 bases and the J gene lost 0 bases, with 12 bases spanning the gap. CDR3 loop: CATEEGDQETQYF. In DNA form, the CDR3 reads TGTGCCACCGAAGAGGGGGACCAAGAGACCCAGTACTTC.

V and J are TRBV19 and TRBJ1-6, with 10 bases that match TRBD1. Germline CDR1 and CDR2: LNHDA and SQIVND (reference sequence). This CDR3 is built from 15 residues. Trimming at V came to 1 base and at J to 11 bases, leaving 5 bases not matched to a gene. DNA of the CDR3: TGTGCCAGTAGTATAGGGGACAGGGGTGGTCCACCCCTCCACTTT. Protein sequence: CASSIGDRGGPPLHF.

The CDR3 DNA follows: TGTGCCAGCGGTAATGGCGGCTACACCTTC. Its protein is CASGNGGYTF. This chain joins TRBV6-6 and TRBJ1-2; unclear D gene. Germline CDR1 and CDR2: MNHNY and SVGAGI (reference sequence). The CDR3 is 10 residues long. Between the trimmed V and J ends, which lost 8 bases and 8 bases, there was a span of 9 bases.

This clonotype appeared a few times. The rearrangement links TRBV4-3 to TRBJ2-1; tentative D call: TRBD2 (5 bases). The CDR3 loop spans 16 amino acids. CDR1 and CDR2 from the germline V gene are LGHNA and YSLEER. V gave up 1 base and J gave up 1 base, with 11 bases separating them. The CDR3 region is CASSQGVDWSYNEQFF. Here the CDR3 DNA reads TGCGCCAGCAGCCAAGGTGTGGACTGGTCCTACAATGAGCAGTTCTTC.

In regard to this clonotype: This could be a read error, since a much larger clone is one nucleotide away. This sequence joins TRBV7-3 and TRBJ1-2; TRBD1 matches 7 bases. This CDR3 spans 12 amino acids. V lost 8 bases to trimming and J lost 5 bases; unmatched junction nucleotides: 5. Germline V gene data show CDR1 as SGHTA and CDR2 as FQGTGA. The CDR3 DNA reads as TGTGCCAGCGACAGGGAAGGGTATGGCTACACCTTC. It translates to CASDREGYGYTF.

This clonotype was seen many times. The chain combines TRBV4-1 with TRBJ1-4, with D hard to call. Trimming pared 4 bases from V and 8 bases from J, leaving 11 bases between. Germline CDR1 and CDR2: MGHRA and YSYEKL. The CDR3 has 13 residues. The CDR3 bases are TGCGCCAGCAGCCTAACATCCGGGGAAAAACTGTTTTTT. It yields the protein CASSLTSGEKLFF.

In its sample, this clonotype was seen a few times. The chain couples TRBV6-2 or TRBV6-3 to TRBJ1-1, with a weak D call TRBD1 (5 bases). Germline CDR1 is MNHEY and CDR2 is SVGEGT. This CDR3 comprises 16 residues. V was pared by 0 bases and J by 1 base, with 12 bases between. Here the CDR3 DNA reads TGTGCCAGCAGTTACTCGCTCGGGACGGGGAACACTGAAGCTTTCTTT. Protein: CASSYSLGTGNTEAFF.

Remarks on this clonotype: A read error may explain this, as a much larger clone is one base away. This chain joins TRBV7-6 and TRBJ2-5; D not resolved. From germline, CDR1 is SGHVS and CDR2 FNYEAQ. The CDR3 covers 14 residues. The CDR3 DNA reads as TGTGCCAGCGGCTTAGAACGGGTCCAAGAGACCCAGTACTTC. As protein: CASGLERVQETQYF.

This clonotype was recorded at least ten times. The gene calls are TRBV11-2 and TRBJ2-7; 13 positions agree with TRBD2. The germline V gene encodes CDR1 SGHAT and CDR2 FQNNGV. This CDR3 region has 13 residues. V was pared by 7 bases and J by 4 bases, with 1 base of the junction left unmatched. The CDR3 DNA follows: TGTGCCAGCAAGACTAGCGGGAGGTACGAGCAGTACTTC. Protein: CASKTSGRYEQYF.

Of note for this clonotype: A much larger clone is a single base away; this may be a read error. This chain joins TRBV12-3 or TRBV12-4 and TRBJ1-1; tentatively, D is TRBD1 (6 bases). V lost 0 bases, J lost 4 bases, and 12 bases lay in between. The CDR3 is made up of 15 amino acids. The DNA of the CDR3 is TGTGCCAGCAGTTTAGCGCAGACAGGTTTCACTGAAGCTTTCTTT. It translates to CASSLAQTGFTEAFF.

This clonotype was seen a handful of times. The chain couples TRBV27 to TRBJ1-2; D may be TRBD1 (6 bases). This CDR3 is built from 14 residues. CDR1 and CDR2 (germline): MNHEY, SMNVEV (reference sequence). Deletions cut 4 bases from V and 6 bases from J, with 15 bases between. CDR3 DNA: TGTGCCAGCAGTTCCAAGGCAGGGGTTAATGGCTACACCTTC. Protein sequence: CASSSKAGVNGYTF.

This clonotype was found a few times. The chain has TRBV7-3 and TRBJ2-1; D tentatively fits TRBD1 or TRBD2 (5 bases each). The CDR3 is 14 amino acids. Trimming removed 0 bases at V and 4 bases at J, with 7 bases between. Germline-derived CDR1 and CDR2 are SGHTA and FQGTGA. The DNA for the CDR3 is TGTGCCAGCAGCTTAACAGGGACGTACAATGAGCAGTTCTTC. Its protein is CASSLTGTYNEQFF.

At least ten counts were recorded for this clonotype. CDR3 bases: TGCAGTGCGACCGGGACTAGCGGGAGTCGGATCACAGATACGCAGTATTTT. Its translation is CSATGTSGSRITDTQYF. The genes are TRBV20-1 and TRBJ2-3; 14 positions agree with TRBD2. Germline V gene data show CDR1 as DFQATT and CDR2 as SNEGSKA (reference sequence). V trimming: 6 bases; J trimming: 2 bases; junction bases outside the gene matches: 10. The CDR3 runs 17 residues.

This clonotype came up many times. V usage is TRBV5-1 and J usage is TRBJ2-1; the match to TRBD1 covers 12 bases. This CDR3 contains 16 residues. Germline loops: CDR1 SGHRS, CDR2 YFSETQ. V lost 2 bases, J lost 7 bases, and 7 bases stayed unmatched. This CDR3 reads CASSFPPGQGANEQFF. CDR3 nucleotide sequence: TGCGCCAGCAGCTTCCCTCCGGGACAGGGGGCGAATGAGCAGTTCTTC.

This clonotype appeared many times. The chain combines TRBV4-3 with TRBJ2-2; maybe TRBD2 (5 bases). Per the germline V gene, CDR1 is LGHNA and CDR2 is YSLEER. V shed 1 base and J shed 5 bases, with 14 bases lying between them. There are 16 residues in the CDR3. CDR3 coding DNA: TGCGCCAGCAGCCAAGGGGCGGGTTCTTGGACCGGGGAGCTGTTTTTT. As protein: CASSQGAGSWTGELFF.

The rearrangement links TRBV6-1 to TRBJ2-3; 9 positions agree with TRBD2. With 3 bases clipped from V and 2 bases from J, the junction kept 12 bases outside the gene matches. Germline values: CDR1 MNHNS, CDR2 SASEGT. The CDR3 has 18 amino acids. In nucleotides, the CDR3 is TGTGCCAGCAGTGATAGCCCCCTCGCGGGAGGGGCCACAGATACGCAGTATTTT. It translates to CASSDSPLAGGATDTQYF.

This clonotype was observed many times. The V and J genes are TRBV15 and TRBJ2-3, with D uncertain. V lost 0 bases and J lost 4, with 8 bases in between. The CDR3 is 14 residues long. Germline V gene data show CDR1 as LNHNV and CDR2 as YYDKDF (reference sequence). The CDR3 here is CATSRDSEADTQYF. As DNA, the CDR3 is TGTGCCACCAGCAGAGATTCAGAGGCAGATACGCAGTATTTT.

This rearrangement joins TRBV30 to TRBJ1-4; possible D gene TRBD1, 5 bases. The CDR3 spans 13 residues. Trimming took 3 bases from V and 4 from J, leaving 9 bases between them. Germline V gene data show CDR1 as GTSNPN and CDR2 as SVGIG (reference sequence). This CDR3 reads CAWRQDFNEKLFF. Here the CDR3 DNA reads TGTGCCTGGAGACAGGACTTTAATGAAAAACTGTTTTTT. The full variable domain, rest sourced from reference TRBV30 and TRBJ1-4, is SQTIHQWPATLVQPVGSPLSLECTVEGTSNPNLYWYRQAAGRGLQLLFYSVGIGQISSEVPQNLSASRPQDRQFILSSKKLLLSDSGFYLCAWRQDFNEKLFFGSGTQLSVL.

This clonotype occurred many times. V and J are TRBV4-1 and TRBJ2-7, with a tentative D call TRBD2 (6 bases). V was trimmed by 0 bases and J by 5 bases, leaving 11 bases between them. Germline V gene data show CDR1 as MGHRA and CDR2 as YSYEKL. The CDR3 has 14 amino acids. In nucleotides, the CDR3 is TGCGCCAGCAGCCAAGATGAGGGGAGGAACGAGCAGTACTTC. It codes for CASSQDEGRNEQYF.

With respect to this clonotype: Just one base apart from a much larger clone, this may be a read error. The chain recombines TRBV5-6 with TRBJ2-5; 7 bases fit TRBD2. Per the germline V gene, CDR1 is SGHDT and CDR2 is YYEEEE. V gave up 4 bases and J gave up 7 bases; unmatched junction bases: 10. The CDR3 runs to 14 residues. The CDR3 spells CASSPGLVGGTQYF. The CDR3, as DNA: TGTGCCAGCAGCCCAGGACTAGTCGGTGGGACCCAGTACTTC. Supplemented by reference TRBV5-6 and TRBJ2-5, the full variable domain reads DAGVTQSPTHLIKTRGQQVTLRCSPKSGHDTVSWYQQALGQGPQFIFQYYEEEERQRGNFPDRFSGHQFPNYSSELNVNALLLGDSALYLCASSPGLVGGTQYFGPGTRLLVL.

This chain links TRBV5-1 with TRBJ2-1, with a tentative D call TRBD1 (6 bases). The ends were cut back, 6 bases at V and 2 bases at J, with 18 bases in the middle. This CDR3 has 16 amino acids. Per the germline V gene, CDR1 is SGHRS and CDR2 is YFSETQ. CDR3 residues: CASTPGIGGPYNEQFF. For the CDR3, the DNA is TGCGCCAGCACCCCCGGGATAGGGGGACCCTACAATGAGCAGTTCTTC.

This clonotype was picked up a small number of times. The rearrangement joins TRBV7-9 to TRBJ2-5; possibly TRBD1 for D (6 bases). Germline V gene data show CDR1 as SEHNR and CDR2 as FQNEAQ (reference sequence). This CDR3 spans 15 amino acids. V was clipped by 5 bases and J by 4 bases, with 17 bases between them. The CDR3 sequence: CASSPGTRMRETQYF. The CDR3, as DNA: TGTGCCAGCAGCCCCGGGACACGGATGAGAGAGACCCAGTACTTC.

At least ten counts were recorded for this clonotype. This sequence joins TRBV2 and TRBJ2-5; D remains unclear. The CDR3 runs to 13 residues. The V end was cut by 2 bases, the J end by 2 bases, with 6 bases between. The germline V gene has CDR1 SNHLY and CDR2 FYNNEI. The CDR3 loop reads CASSETGQETQYF. In nucleotides, the CDR3 is TGTGCCAGCAGTGAAACTGGTCAAGAGACCCAGTACTTC.

This clonotype was seen repeatedly, ten times or more. This chain connects TRBV12-3 or TRBV12-4 to TRBJ1-1; 8 bases line up with TRBD1. This CDR3 comprises 13 residues. Trimming cost V 6 bases and J 3 bases; bases outside gene matches: 3. The CDR3 DNA sequence: TGTGCCAGCAGCAAGGACAGGGACACTGAAGCTTTCTTT. Its protein product is CASSKDRDTEAFF.